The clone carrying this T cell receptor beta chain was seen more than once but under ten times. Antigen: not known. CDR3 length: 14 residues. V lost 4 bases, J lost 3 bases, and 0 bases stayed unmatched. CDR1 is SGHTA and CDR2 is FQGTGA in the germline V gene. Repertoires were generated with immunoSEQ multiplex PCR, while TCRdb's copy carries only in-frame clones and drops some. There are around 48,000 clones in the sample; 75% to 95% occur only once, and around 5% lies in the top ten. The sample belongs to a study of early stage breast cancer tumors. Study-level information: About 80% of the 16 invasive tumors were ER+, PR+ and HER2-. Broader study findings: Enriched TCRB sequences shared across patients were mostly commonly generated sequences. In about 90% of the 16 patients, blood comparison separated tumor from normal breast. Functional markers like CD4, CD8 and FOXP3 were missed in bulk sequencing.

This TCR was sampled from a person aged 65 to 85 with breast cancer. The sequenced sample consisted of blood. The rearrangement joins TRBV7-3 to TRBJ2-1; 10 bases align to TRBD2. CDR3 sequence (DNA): TGTGCCAGCAGCTCTAGCGGGAGCTACAATGAGCAGTTCTTC. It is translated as CASSSSGSYNEQFF.